Below are 5 T cell receptor beta chains sequenced from a single sample in a study of T cell repertoires in breast cancer. The expanded emulsion RT-PCR method captured paired alpha and beta chains from CD8+ T cells. A second nested PCR with blocking oligonucleotides suppressed unpaired genes. TCRdb reanalysed the emulsion pairing reads using MiXCR and keeps one entry per CDR3 protein. The sample consists of about 40,000 distinct CDR3 sequences, 45% to 55% of them appearing once. Sequencing used CD8+ T cells. The receptors were gathered from a pool of human donors with breast cancer or a healthy control (not recorded which).

The sample holds a few counts of this clonotype. CDR3 residues: CASSQVRTGLYGYTF. The CDR3 nucleotides read TGTGCCAGCAGCCAAGTACGGACTGGGCTCTATGGCTACACCTTC. V and J are TRBV4-2 and TRBJ1-2, with D unresolved. The germline CDR1 and CDR2 sequences are LGHNA and YNFKEQ. The germline V and J ends were trimmed by 1 base and 4 bases, with 13 bases remaining between them. CDR3 length: 15 amino acids.

Points on this clonotype: A clone one base away is much larger, so this may be a read error. This is likely a read error, given that the CDR3 carries no conserved phenylalanine or tryptophan at its end. V gene TRBV27 combines with J gene TRBJ1-2; D is ambiguous. The CDR3 is 15 residues long. Germline CDR1 reads MNHEY; CDR2 reads SMNVEV (reference sequence). Trimming removed 0 bases at V and 6 bases at J, with 14 bases between. CDR3 protein: CASSLSGMWGNGYTS. As DNA, the CDR3 is TGTGCCAGCAGTTTATCAGGGATGTGGGGAAATGGCTACACCTCC.

V usage is TRBV4-1 and J usage is TRBJ1-5; the D gene is possibly TRBD1 (6 bases). Trimming cost V 1 base and J 5 bases, with 12 bases left between them. Germline CDR1 is MGHRA and CDR2 is YSYEKL. This CDR3 comprises 15 residues. Here the CDR3 reads CASSQVTGFDQPQHF. CDR3 sequence (DNA): TGCGCCAGCAGCCAAGTCACAGGGTTCGATCAGCCCCAGCATTTT.

Concerning this clonotype: At one end, the junction sequence differs from germline, possibly due to a read error. The genes are TRBV30 and TRBJ2-3; a weak D match, TRBD1 (6 bases). The germline gives CDR1 GTSNPN, CDR2 SVGIG (reference sequence). The CDR3 spans 14 residues. CDR3 region: CSWGSGVRTDTKYF. The CDR3, as DNA: TGTTCCTGGGGGTCAGGGGTAAGAACAGATACGAAGTATTTT.

CDR3 amino acids: CASSEVSGGHMAETQYF. The CDR3 DNA sequence: TGTGCCAGCAGTGAGGTCAGCGGGGGCCATATGGCGGAGACCCAGTACTTC. V gene TRBV6-1 combines with J gene TRBJ2-5; 8 nucleotides agree with TRBD2. The junction had 14 bases not matched to a gene; V was cut back by 3 bases and J by 5 bases. This CDR3 comprises 17 residues. The germline gives CDR1 MNHNS, CDR2 SASEGT.